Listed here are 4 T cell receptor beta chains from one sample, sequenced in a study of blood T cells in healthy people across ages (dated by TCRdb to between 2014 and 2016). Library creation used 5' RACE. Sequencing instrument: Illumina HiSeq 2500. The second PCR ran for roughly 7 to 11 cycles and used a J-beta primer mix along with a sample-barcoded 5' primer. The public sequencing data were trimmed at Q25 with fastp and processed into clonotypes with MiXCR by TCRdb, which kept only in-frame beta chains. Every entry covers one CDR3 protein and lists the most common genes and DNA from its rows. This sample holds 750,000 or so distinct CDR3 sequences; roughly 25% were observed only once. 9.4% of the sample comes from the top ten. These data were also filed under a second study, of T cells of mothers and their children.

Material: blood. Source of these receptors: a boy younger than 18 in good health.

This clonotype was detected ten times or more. CDR3 in DNA: TGTGCCACCAGCAGAGAGGGTTACAATGAGCAGTTCTTC. It encodes CATSREGYNEQFF. This rearrangement joins TRBV15 to TRBJ2-1; no definite D call. Per the germline V gene, CDR1 is LNHNV and CDR2 is YYDKDF (reference sequence). The CDR3 covers 13 residues. V lost 0 bases and J 4 bases, leaving 4 bases between the germline ends.

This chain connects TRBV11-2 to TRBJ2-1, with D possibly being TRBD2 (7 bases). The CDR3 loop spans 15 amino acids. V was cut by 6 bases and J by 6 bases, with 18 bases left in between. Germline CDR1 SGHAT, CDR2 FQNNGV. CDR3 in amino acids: CASSQGGASPNEQFF. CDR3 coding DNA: TGTGCCAGCAGTCAAGGGGGGGCCTCCCCCAATGAGCAGTTCTTC.

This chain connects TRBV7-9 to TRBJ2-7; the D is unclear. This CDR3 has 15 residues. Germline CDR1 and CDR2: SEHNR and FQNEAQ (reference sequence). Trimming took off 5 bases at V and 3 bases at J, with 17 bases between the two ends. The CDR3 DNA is TGTGCCAGCAGCCCCCCCGGGCCGGAGAGCTACGAGCAGTACTTC. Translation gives CASSPPGPESYEQYF. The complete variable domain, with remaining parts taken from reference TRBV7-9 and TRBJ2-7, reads DTGVSQNPRHKITKRGQNVTFRCDPISEHNRLYWYRQTLGQGPEFLTYFQNEAQLEKSRLLSDRFSAERPKGSFSTLEIQRTEQGDSAMYLCASSPPGPESYEQYFGPGTRLTVT.

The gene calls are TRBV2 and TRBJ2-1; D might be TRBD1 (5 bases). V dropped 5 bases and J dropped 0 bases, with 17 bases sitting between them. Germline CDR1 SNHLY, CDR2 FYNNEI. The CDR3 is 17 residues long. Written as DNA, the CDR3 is TGTGCCAGCAGTAGACCGGACACTTATTACTCCTACAATGAGCAGTTCTTC. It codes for CASSRPDTYYSYNEQFF.